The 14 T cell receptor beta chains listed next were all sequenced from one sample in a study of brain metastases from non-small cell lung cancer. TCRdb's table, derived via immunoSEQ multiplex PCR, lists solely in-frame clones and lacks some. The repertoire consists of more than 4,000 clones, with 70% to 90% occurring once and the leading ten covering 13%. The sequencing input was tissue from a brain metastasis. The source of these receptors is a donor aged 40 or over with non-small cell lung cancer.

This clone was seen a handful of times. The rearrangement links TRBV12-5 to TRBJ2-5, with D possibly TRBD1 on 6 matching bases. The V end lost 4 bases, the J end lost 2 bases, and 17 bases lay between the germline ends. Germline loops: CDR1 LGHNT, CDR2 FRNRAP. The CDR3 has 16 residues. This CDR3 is CASGSPTRQAQETQYF. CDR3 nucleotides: TGTGCTAGTGGTTCCCCGACACGACAGGCTCAAGAGACCCAGTACTTC.

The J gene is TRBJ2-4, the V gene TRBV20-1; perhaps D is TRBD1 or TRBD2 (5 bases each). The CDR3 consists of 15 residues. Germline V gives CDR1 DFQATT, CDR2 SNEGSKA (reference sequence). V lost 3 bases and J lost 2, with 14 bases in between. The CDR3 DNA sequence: TGCAGTGCTAGTGTGCGAGGGGACCCCAAAAACATTCAGTACTTC. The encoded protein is CSASVRGDPKNIQYF.

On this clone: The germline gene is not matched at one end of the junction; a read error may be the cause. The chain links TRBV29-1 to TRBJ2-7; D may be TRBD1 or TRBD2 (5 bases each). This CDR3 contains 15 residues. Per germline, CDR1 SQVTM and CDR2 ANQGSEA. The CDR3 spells CSVEGGARSSYKQYF. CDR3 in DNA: TGCAGCGTTGAAGGAGGGGCCAGGAGCTCCTACAAGCAGTACTTC.

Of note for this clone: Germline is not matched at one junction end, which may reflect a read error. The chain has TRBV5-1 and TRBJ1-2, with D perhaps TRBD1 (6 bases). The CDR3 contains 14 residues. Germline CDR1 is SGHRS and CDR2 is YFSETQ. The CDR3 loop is CASSPREAGEGYIF. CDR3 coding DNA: TGCGCCAGCAGCCCTCGGGAGGCAGGGGAAGGCTACATCTTC.

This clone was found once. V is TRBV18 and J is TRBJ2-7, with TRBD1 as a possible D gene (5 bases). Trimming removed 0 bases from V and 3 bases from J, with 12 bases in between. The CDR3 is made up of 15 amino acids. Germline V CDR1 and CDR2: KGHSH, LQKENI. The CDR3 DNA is TGTGCCAGCTCACCACCAGGGGTACCCAACTACGAGCAGTACTTC. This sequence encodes CASSPPGVPNYEQYF.

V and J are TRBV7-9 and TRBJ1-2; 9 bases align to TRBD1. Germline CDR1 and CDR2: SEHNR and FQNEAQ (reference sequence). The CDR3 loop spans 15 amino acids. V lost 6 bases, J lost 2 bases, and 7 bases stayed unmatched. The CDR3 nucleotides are TGTGCCAGCAGGACTGGACAGGGGACAAACTATGGCTACACCTTC. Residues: CASRTGQGTNYGYTF.

The CDR3 region is CAWTPGRARNGYTF. The CDR3 bases are TGTGCCTGGACCCCCGGCAGGGCTAGGAATGGCTACACCTTC. The V and J genes are TRBV30 and TRBJ1-2; a weak D match, TRBD1 (5 bases). The V gene's germline CDR1 is GTSNPN and CDR2 SVGIG (reference sequence). The V end lost 4 bases, the J end lost 6 bases, and 18 bases lay between the germline ends. This CDR3 is 14 amino acids long.

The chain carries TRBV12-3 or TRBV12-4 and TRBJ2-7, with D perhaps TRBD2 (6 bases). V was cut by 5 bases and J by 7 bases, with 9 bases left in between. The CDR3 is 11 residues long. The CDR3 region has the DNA TGTGCCAGCAGTCGCGGACTAGAGCAGTACTTC. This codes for CASSRGLEQYF.

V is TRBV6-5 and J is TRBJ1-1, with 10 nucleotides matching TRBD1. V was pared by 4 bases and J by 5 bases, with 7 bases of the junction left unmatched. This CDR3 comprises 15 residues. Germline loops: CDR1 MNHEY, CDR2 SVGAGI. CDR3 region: CASSLMTDRGTEAFF. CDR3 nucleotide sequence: TGTGCCAGCAGTTTAATGACGGACAGGGGGACTGAAGCTTTCTTT.

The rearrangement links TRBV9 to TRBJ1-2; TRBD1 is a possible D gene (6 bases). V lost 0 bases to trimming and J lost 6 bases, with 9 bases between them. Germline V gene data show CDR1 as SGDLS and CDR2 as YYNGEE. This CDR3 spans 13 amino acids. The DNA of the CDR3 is TGTGCCAGCAGCGTAGGGGGGGCTAATGGCTACACCTTC. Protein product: CASSVGGANGYTF.

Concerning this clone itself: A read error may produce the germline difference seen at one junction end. CDR3 residues: CASSEGDRDTRELFF. The CDR3 DNA sequence: TGTGCCAGCAGTGAGGGAGACAGGGACACCAGGGAGCTGTTTTTT. The gene calls are TRBV25-1 and TRBJ2-2, with 7 bases matching TRBD1. Germline assignment: CDR1 MGHDK and CDR2 SYGVNS. The CDR3 is made up of 15 amino acids.

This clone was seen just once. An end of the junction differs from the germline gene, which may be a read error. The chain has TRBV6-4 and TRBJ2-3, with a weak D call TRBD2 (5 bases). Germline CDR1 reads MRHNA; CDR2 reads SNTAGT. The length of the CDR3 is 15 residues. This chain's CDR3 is CANSERADSTDTQYF. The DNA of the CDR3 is TGTGCCAACAGTGAGAGGGCGGACAGCACAGATACGCAGTATTTT.

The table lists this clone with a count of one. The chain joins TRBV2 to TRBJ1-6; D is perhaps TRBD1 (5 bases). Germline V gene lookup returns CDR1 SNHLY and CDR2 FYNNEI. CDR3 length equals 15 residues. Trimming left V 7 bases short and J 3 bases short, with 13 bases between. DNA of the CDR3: TGTGCCAGCACTTCGGGGGGGTTCTATAATTCACCCCTCCACTTT. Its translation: CASTSGGFYNSPLHF.

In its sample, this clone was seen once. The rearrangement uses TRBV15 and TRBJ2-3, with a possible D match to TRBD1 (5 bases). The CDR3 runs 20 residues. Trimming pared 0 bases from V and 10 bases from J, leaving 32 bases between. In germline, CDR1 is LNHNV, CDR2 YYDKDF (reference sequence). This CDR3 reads CATSRDLRTFDSLTSYPQYF. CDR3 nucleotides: TGTGCCACCAGCAGAGATCTACGAACGTTCGACAGTCTTACCTCGTATCCGCAGTATTTT.